Listed below are T cell receptor beta chains from one sample, sequenced in a study of cytomegalovirus exposure and HLA in healthy donors. Repertoires were generated with immunoSEQ multiplex PCR, while TCRdb's copy carries only in-frame clones and drops some. The sample yields tens of thousands of clones, over 60% seen once. The material sequenced was PBMCs. These receptors came from a woman aged 40 to 49 in good health and CMV-seropositive. The CDR3 runs from the conserved cysteine through the conserved F or W. Each record gives: clone size, J gene, V gene, D gene, CDR3 protein, CDR3 DNA. A D gene is named only where the DNA matches it firmly. A row's size may be missing; if present it is once, few, many or a size class.

once,TRBJ2-1,TRBV27,TRBD2,CASSSSGRSSYNEQFF,TGTGCCAGCAGTTCTAGCGGGAGGAGCTCCTACAATGAGCAGTTCTTC
NA,TRBJ2-7,TRBV9,TRBD2,CASSVGPSGNDGEQYF,TGTGCCAGCAGCGTAGGTCCTAGCGGGAACGATGGCGAGCAGTACTTC
NA,TRBJ2-1,TRBV2,NA,CASSENSGAYNEQFF,TGTGCCAGCAGTGAAAATAGCGGAGCCTACAATGAGCAGTTCTTC
NA,TRBJ1-1,TRBV19,TRBD1,CASSTGQGSTEAFF,TGTGCCAGTAGTACCGGACAGGGGAGCACTGAAGCTTTCTTT
NA,TRBJ2-7,TRBV5-6,NA,CASSLRQVISYEQYF,TGTGCCAGCAGCCTAAGACAGGTTATCTCCTACGAGCAGTACTTC
NA,TRBJ1-6,TRBV30,NA,CACPGGNSSYNSPLHF,TGTGCCTGCCCGGGAGGGAACAGCTCCTATAATTCACCCCTCCACTTT
NA,TRBJ2-2,TRBV9,TRBD2,CASSSGLAGGNTGELFF,TGTGCCAGCAGCTCGGGACTAGCGGGAGGGAACACCGGGGAGCTGTTTTTT
NA,TRBJ2-1,TRBV14,TRBD2,CASSQDQRLAASYNEQFF,TGTGCCAGCAGCCAAGATCAAAGGCTAGCGGCCTCCTACAATGAGCAGTTCTTC
once,TRBJ2-7,TRBV6-1,TRBD2,CASRQRGYEQYF,TGTGCCAGCAGGCAGCGGGGCTACGAGCAGTACTTC
NA,TRBJ2-1,TRBV9,NA,CASSAETVDEQFF,TGTGCCAGCAGCGCCGAGACAGTCGATGAGCAGTTCTTC
NA,TRBJ2-7,TRBV5-1,TRBD1,CASSPETGVYEQYF,TGCGCCAGCAGCCCCGAGACAGGGGTCTACGAGCAGTACTTC
NA,TRBJ2-7,TRBV5-1,NA,CASSFVAGTYEQYF,TGCGCCAGCAGCTTCGTCGCAGGGACCTACGAGCAGTACTTC
NA,TRBJ1-1,TRBV9,TRBD1,CASNSGGATEAFF,TGTGCCAGCAATTCAGGGGGCGCCACTGAAGCTTTCTTT
NA,TRBJ2-2,TRBV6-5,TRBD2,CASSPGGGAGELFF,TGTGCCAGCAGTCCGGGGGGGGGCGCAGGGGAGCTGTTTTTT
NA,TRBJ2-2,TRBV9,NA,CASSVGVGELFF,TGTGCCAGCAGCGTCGGGGTCGGGGAGCTGTTTTTT
NA,TRBJ1-2,TRBV10-3,TRBD1,CAISEWSDRDYGYTF,TGTGCCATCAGTGAGTGGAGCGACAGGGACTATGGCTACACCTTC
NA,TRBJ2-3,TRBV5-1,NA,CASSFGTAGTSTSDTQYF,TGCGCCAGCAGTTTTGGGACAGCCGGGACTAGTACCTCGGATACGCAGTATTTT
NA,TRBJ1-2,TRBV7-2,TRBD1,CASSLGTDRGYGYTF,TGTGCCAGCAGCCTTGGGACGGACAGGGGCTATGGCTACACCTTC
NA,TRBJ2-1,TRBV11-3,TRBD1,CASSLQGDNEQFF,TGTGCCAGCAGCTTACAGGGGGACAATGAGCAGTTCTTC
NA,TRBJ1-3,TRBV5-5,NA,CASSLFRFETGSSGNTIYF,TGTGCCAGCAGCTTGTTCCGTTTTGAGACAGGATCCTCTGGAAACACCATATATTTT
once,TRBJ2-3,TRBV10-1,TRBD2,CASRGTSGRSDTQYF,TGCGCCAGCAGGGGGACTAGCGGGAGATCGGATACGCAGTATTTT
NA,TRBJ2-1,TRBV29-1,TRBD1,CSVETQGTETYNEQFF,TGCAGCGTTGAAACCCAAGGGACAGAAACCTACAATGAGCAGTTCTTC
NA,TRBJ1-2,TRBV18,TRBD1,CASSPLRTGDYGYTF,TGTGCCAGCTCACCACTCCGGACAGGGGACTATGGCTACACCTTC
NA,TRBJ2-7,TRBV27,TRBD2,CASSLSILAGWNEQYF,TGTGCCAGCAGTTTATCGATCCTAGCGGGATGGAACGAGCAGTACTTC
NA,TRBJ1-4,TRBV7-9,NA,CASSTSGADEKLFF,TGTGCCAGCAGCACATCTGGGGCGGATGAAAAACTGTTTTTT
NA,TRBJ2-3,TRBV21-1,NA,CASSKNASGSMSTDTQYF,TGTGCCAGCAGCAAAAATGCTAGCGGGAGCATGAGCACAGATACGCAGTATTTT
NA,TRBJ1-2,TRBV6-5,NA,CASSYSTANYGYTF,TGTGCCAGCAGTTACTCGACAGCTAACTATGGCTACACCTTC
NA,TRBJ1-3,TRBV6-1,NA,CASKQREGNTIYF,TGTGCCAGCAAACAACGGGAAGGAAACACCATATATTTT
NA,TRBJ2-3,TRBV2,NA,CASSGVPVAVSTDTQYF,TGTGCCAGCAGTGGGGTCCCCGTGGCGGTTAGCACAGATACGCAGTATTTT
NA,TRBJ2-7,TRBV6-6,NA,CASSPYEEQYF,TGTGCCAGCAGCCCCTATGAAGAGCAGTACTTC
NA,TRBJ2-1,TRBV11-2,NA,CASSLVGFGGDEQFF,TGTGCCAGCAGCTTAGTGGGGTTCGGCGGGGATGAGCAGTTCTTC
few,TRBJ2-7,TRBV4-3,TRBD2,CASSQGGLAVPYEQYF,TGCGCCAGCAGCCAAGGAGGACTAGCGGTCCCCTACGAGCAGTACTTC
NA,TRBJ2-1,TRBV5-1,TRBD2,CASSSTSGSYNEQFF,TGCGCCAGCAGTTCTACTAGCGGGAGTTACAATGAGCAGTTCTTC
once,TRBJ1-1,TRBV9,TRBD1,CASSVDGTGEAFF,TGTGCCAGCAGTGTAGACGGGACAGGAGAAGCTTTCTTT
NA,TRBJ2-7,TRBV4-3,TRBD1,CASSQEWTGDYEQYF,TGCGCCAGCAGCCAAGAGTGGACAGGGGACTACGAGCAGTACTTC
NA,TRBJ2-7,TRBV6-5,TRBD1,CASSGTASSYEQYF,TGTGCCAGCAGTGGGACAGCGAGCTCCTACGAGCAGTACTTC
few,TRBJ2-1,TRBV7-2,TRBD2,CASSPLGEGNEQFF,TGTGCCAGCAGCCCGTTGGGGGAGGGCAATGAGCAGTTCTTC
NA,TRBJ2-1,TRBV7-8,TRBD2,CASSARTSLSFDEQFF,TGTGCCAGCAGCGCCCGGACTAGTTTGAGTTTCGATGAGCAGTTCTTC
few,TRBJ1-1,TRBV12-5,NA,CASGLATEPSPMNTEAFF,TGTGCTAGTGGTTTGGCAACCGAGCCAAGTCCCATGAACACTGAAGCTTTCTTT
NA,TRBJ2-7,TRBV6-6,TRBD2,CASESGTSYEQYF,TGTGCCAGCGAAAGCGGGACCTCCTACGAGCAGTACTTC
NA,TRBJ1-1,TRBV6-6,TRBD1,CASSTGVMNTEAFF,TGTGCCAGCAGTACAGGGGTTATGAACACTGAAGCTTTCTTT
NA,TRBJ2-5,TRBV7-2,TRBD1,CASSLVRQGAGETQYF,TGTGCCAGCAGCTTAGTCCGGCAGGGGGCAGGAGAGACCCAGTACTTC
NA,TRBJ2-3,TRBV6-1,NA,CASSELQGTDTQYF,TGTGCCAGCAGTGAACTCCAGGGCACAGATACGCAGTATTTT
NA,TRBJ1-3,TRBV6-6,TRBD1,CASGRQGNSGNTIYF,TGTGCCAGCGGACGACAGGGCAACTCTGGAAACACCATATATTTT
NA,TRBJ2-1,TRBV6-6,NA,CASTTTDRQAAEQFF,TGTGCCAGCACCACTACGGATAGACAGGCCGCTGAGCAGTTCTTC
few,TRBJ2-1,TRBV30,NA,CAWSVLREQFF,TGTGCCTGGAGTGTACTTCGGGAGCAGTTCTTC
NA,TRBJ1-3,TRBV7-2,TRBD1,CASSLGGQGAAGNTIYF,TGTGCCAGCAGCTTAGGCGGGCAGGGGGCGGCTGGAAACACCATATATTTT
few,TRBJ2-5,TRBV5-4,NA,CASSLVGGGTQETQYF,TGTGCCAGCAGCTTGGTAGGCGGGGGCACACAAGAGACCCAGTACTTC